The rows below give T cell receptor beta chains drawn from one sample of a study of T cells after yellow fever vaccination. TCRdb reprocessed the 5' RACE reads with MiXCR, giving one entry per CDR3 protein. The table records 25,000 to 40,000 distinct CDR3 sequences, 6.5% to 8% of them present only once. Material: PBMCs, either bulk or a sorted T-cell subset (CD4+, CD8+, memory, or dextramer-sorted; not recorded which), obtained on the day of the first yellow fever vaccination. These receptors were obtained from a man between 18 and 29 years old who received the YFV17D yellow fever vaccine. The CDR3 runs from the conserved cysteine through the conserved F or W. The D gene is left open where the match is weak. Clone size, where shown, is once, few, many, or a class for clones that have expanded.

>.|many|TRBV11-2|TRBJ1-1
TGTGCCAGCAGCCTAAGGGGGGTAAACACTGAAGCTTTCTTT
CASSLRGVNTEAFF
>.|few|TRBV5-1|TRBJ2-5
TGCGCCAGCAGCTTGGGGGGCACCCAAGAGACCCAGTACTTC
CASSLGGTQETQYF
>.|many|TRBV2|TRBJ1-2
TGTGCCACTACGGACGTCGGTCGTGGCTACACCTTC
CATTDVGRGYTF
>.|many|TRBV20-1|TRBJ1-3
TGCAGTGCTAGAGAATCGGGGGCAGGAAACACCATATATTTT
CSARESGAGNTIYF
>.|many|TRBV12-1|TRBJ1-1
TGTGCCAGCAGCTTTGCCACTGAAGCTTTCTTT
CASSFATEAFF
>.|few|TRBV5-1|TRBJ2-7
TGCGCCAGCAGCTTGGGAGTTGGGCAGTACTTC
CASSLGVGQYF
>TRBD1|many|TRBV27|TRBJ2-3
TGTGCCAGCAGTTTAAGGGACAGGACAGATACGCAGTATTTT
CASSLRDRTDTQYF
>TRBD1|many|TRBV19|TRBJ1-2
TGTGCCAGTAGAGGACAGGGAGACTATGGCTACACCTTC
CASRGQGDYGYTF
>.|many|TRBV7-3|TRBJ1-1
TGTGCCAGCAGCTTAACGCCCCCAGGGAGGCTGAACACTGAAGCTTTCTTT
CASSLTPPGRLNTEAFF
>TRBD2|many|TRBV29-1|TRBJ2-5
TGCAGCGTTCGTCCCTACCTAGCGGGGGGCCAAGAGACCCAGTACTTC
CSVRPYLAGGQETQYF
>.|.|TRBV2|TRBJ2-2
TGTGCCAGCAGTGACCTCGGGACTAACACCGGGGAGCTGTTTTTT
CASSDLGTNTGELFF
>.|many|TRBV6-5|TRBJ1-5
TGTGCCAGCAGAAGTAGTTTCAATCAGCCCCAGCATTTT
CASRSSFNQPQHF
>.|.|TRBV28|TRBJ2-4
TGTGCCAGCAACCTGGGGGGAGCCAAAAACATTCAGTACTTC
CASNLGGAKNIQYF
>TRBD1|many|TRBV18|TRBJ1-2
TGTGCCAGCTCCCGGACAGGGCCCGATGGCTACACCTTC
CASSRTGPDGYTF
>.|.|TRBV19|TRBJ1-5
TGTGCCAGTACGGACACAGGGTCTCAGCCCCAGCATTTT
CASTDTGSQPQHF
>TRBD1|many|TRBV7-9|TRBJ2-2
TGTGCCAGCAGCTTAATAGGGACAGGGTGGACCGGGGAGCTGTTTTTT
CASSLIGTGWTGELFF
>TRBD2|many|TRBV25-1|TRBJ2-3
TGTGCCAGCAGTGTGCCGACTAGCGATAGCACAGATACGCAGTATTTT
CASSVPTSDSTDTQYF
>.|many|TRBV7-2|TRBJ1-2
TGTGCCAGCAGCTTAGGCCGGGGGCGTGGCTACACCTTC
CASSLGRGRGYTF
>.|many|TRBV5-5|TRBJ2-5
TGTGCCAGCAGTCCCCTTGTAGGGGCCCAAGAGACCCAGTACTTC
CASSPLVGAQETQYF
>TRBD1|many|TRBV20-1|TRBJ1-1
TGCAGTGGGACAGGGTCCTTGAACACTGAAGCTTTCTTT
CSGTGSLNTEAFF
>.|many|TRBV12-3/TRBV12-4|TRBJ1-2
TGTGCCAGCAGTTCGGTGTCCGTCTATGGCTACACCTTC
CASSSVSVYGYTF
>.|many|TRBV7-9|TRBJ1-3
TGTGCCAGCAGCTTACAGGGAATTGGAAACACCATATATTTT
CASSLQGIGNTIYF
>TRBD1|many|TRBV4-2|TRBJ2-1
TGTGCCAGCAGTCTCGACAGGGATGAGCAGTTCTTC
CASSLDRDEQFF